This entry describes one T cell receptor (beta chain). The sample comes from a study of blood T cell repertoires in COVID-19. In the original workflow: How many nucleated cells were present was estimated from reference gene primer amplification. TCRdb's table, derived via immunoSEQ multiplex PCR, lists solely in-frame clones and lacks some. The DNA gave D and trimming, while V, J and clone size come from that table. The sample lists 150,000 to 200,000 clones; 75% to 85% were seen once. The specimen was PBMCs or T cells enriched from blood (not recorded which). This TCR derives from a woman in her forties or fifties with acute COVID-19.

The DNA of the CDR3 is TGTGCCAGCAGCTTGGCGCCCAGCCAAACAGAATGTTCCTACAATGAGCAGTTCTTC. Its protein product is CASSLAPSQTECSYNEQFF. The chain employs TRBV12-1 and TRBJ2-1; TRBD1 reflects the table's D call only, with no check against the DNA. TRBV12-1 is a recognized pseudogene. The length of the CDR3 is 19 residues.